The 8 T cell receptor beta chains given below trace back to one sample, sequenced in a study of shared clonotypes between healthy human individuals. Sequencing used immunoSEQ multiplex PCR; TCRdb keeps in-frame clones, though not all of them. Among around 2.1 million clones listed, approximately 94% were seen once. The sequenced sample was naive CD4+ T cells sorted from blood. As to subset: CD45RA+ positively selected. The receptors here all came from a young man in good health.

The CDR3 protein is CASSLAGDPYNEQFF. The CDR3 DNA is TGTGCCAGCAGCTTGGCTGGGGATCCCTACAATGAGCAGTTCTTC. The V gene is TRBV5-8, the J gene TRBJ2-1; D gene unclear. CDR1 and CDR2 (germline): SGHTS, YDEGEE. The germline V and J ends were trimmed by 0 bases and 2 bases, with 9 bases remaining between them. The CDR3 loop spans 15 amino acids. Filled out from reference TRBV5-8 and TRBJ2-1, the complete variable domain reads EAGVTQSPTHLIKTRGQQATLRCSPISGHTSVYWYQQALGLGLQFLLWYDEGEERNRGNFPPRFSGRQFPNYSSELNVNALELEDSALYLCASSLAGDPYNEQFFGPGTRLTVL.

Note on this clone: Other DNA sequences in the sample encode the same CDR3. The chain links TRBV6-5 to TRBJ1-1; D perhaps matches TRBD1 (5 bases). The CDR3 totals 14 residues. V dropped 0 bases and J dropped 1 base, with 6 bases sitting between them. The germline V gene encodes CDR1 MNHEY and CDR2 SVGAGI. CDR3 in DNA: TGTGCCAGCAGTTACTCTGGGGGGAACACTGAAGCTTTCTTT. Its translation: CASSYSGGNTEAFF.

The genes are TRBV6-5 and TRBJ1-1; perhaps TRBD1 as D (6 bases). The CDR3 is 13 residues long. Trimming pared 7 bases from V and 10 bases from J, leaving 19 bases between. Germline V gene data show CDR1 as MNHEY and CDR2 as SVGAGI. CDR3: CASIPPGARGAFF. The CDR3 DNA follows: TGTGCCAGCATCCCGCCAGGGGCGAGAGGAGCTTTCTTT.

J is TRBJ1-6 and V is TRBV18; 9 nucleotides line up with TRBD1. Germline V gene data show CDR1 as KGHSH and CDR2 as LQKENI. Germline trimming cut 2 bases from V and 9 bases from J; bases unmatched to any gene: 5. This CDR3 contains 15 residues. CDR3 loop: CASSPVGTGTSPLHF. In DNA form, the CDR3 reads TGTGCCAGCTCACCAGTGGGGACAGGGACTTCACCCCTCCACTTT.

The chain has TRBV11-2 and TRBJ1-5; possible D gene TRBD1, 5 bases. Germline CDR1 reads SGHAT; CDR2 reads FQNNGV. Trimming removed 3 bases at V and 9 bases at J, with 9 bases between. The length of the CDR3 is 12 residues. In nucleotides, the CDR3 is TGTGCCAGCAGCTTCGTGGGGGGGCCCCAGCATTTT. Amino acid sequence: CASSFVGGPQHF.

This chain's CDR3 is CASTSDSPGELFF. Here the CDR3 DNA reads TGTGCCAGCACCTCCGACTCCCCCGGGGAGCTGTTTTTT. The rearrangement uses TRBV2 and TRBJ2-2, with D unclear. The V end was cut by 7 bases, the J end by 6 bases, with 12 bases between. Germline lookup yields CDR1 SNHLY and CDR2 FYNNEI. This CDR3 is built from 13 residues.

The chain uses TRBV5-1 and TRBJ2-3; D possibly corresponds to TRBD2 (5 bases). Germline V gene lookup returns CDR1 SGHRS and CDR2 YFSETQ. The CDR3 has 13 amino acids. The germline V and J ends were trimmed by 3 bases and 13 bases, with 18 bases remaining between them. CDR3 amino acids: CASSSDQRSQEYF. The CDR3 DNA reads TGCGCCAGCAGCTCAGACCAGCGGAGCCAAGAGTATTTT.

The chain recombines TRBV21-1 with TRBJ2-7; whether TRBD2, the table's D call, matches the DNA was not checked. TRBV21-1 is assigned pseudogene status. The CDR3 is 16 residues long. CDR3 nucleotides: TGTGCCAGCAGCAAGGTAGTCCGGGTACACTCCTACGAGCAGTACTTC. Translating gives CASSKVVRVHSYEQYF.